This T cell receptor (beta chain) appears in the sequencing data of a study of identical twins. Study-level findings and limits: It was possible that invariant MAIT and iNKT cells partly confounded the zero-insertion analyses.

MiXCR, run by TCRdb on the 5' RACE reads, gives a single entry per CDR3 protein. The sample lists under 800,000 distinct CDR3 sequences; 21% were seen once. The ends were cut back, 4 bases at V and 4 bases at J, with 14 bases in the middle. Germline assignment: CDR1 MNHEY and CDR2 SVGEGT. This CDR3 spans 14 amino acids. This clonotype appeared a few times. Its antigen is unknown. This sample also appeared in a second study, on T cells expressing NK-cell markers. That paper adds: These clonotypes also led the CD3+CD56-NKG2C+ fraction in a handful of donors.

Sequencing input: PBMCs. The TCR sequence derives from a woman younger than 35 in good health. This sequence joins TRBV6-2 or TRBV6-3 and TRBJ2-7; D possibly corresponds to TRBD2 (7 bases). The CDR3 DNA sequence: TGTGCCAGCAGTTTCCGGGGGGCGCGATACGAGCAGTACTTC. It translates to CASSFRGARYEQYF.